Below, 22 T cell receptor beta chains from the same sample are listed, as sequenced in a study of blood T cell repertoires in COVID-19 (dated by TCRdb to the early 2020s). The library was generated by the immunoSEQ multiplex PCR assay. What TCRdb holds here is the immuneACCESS table cut down to in-frame rearrangements. Part of the clones is not present; checked against another copy, under half of the missing clones reflect an unresolved V gene, and the others are unexplained. The sample table holds roughly 240,000 clones, of which roughly 86% were seen once. Roughly 4% of the sample lies in the top ten. What was sequenced was peripheral blood. The receptor source for this set is a man between 18 and 35 years old with active or convalescent COVID-19.

The V and J genes are TRBV4-3 and TRBJ2-1, with 8 bases aligning to TRBD1. The V gene's germline CDR1 is LGHNA and CDR2 YSLEER. The CDR3 runs 17 residues. V shed 4 bases and J 5 bases; nucleotides not matched to a gene: 13. DNA of the CDR3: TGCGCCAGCAGCCTGTTTTCATTGCAGGGGGCGCACAATGAGCAGTTCTTC. This sequence encodes CASSLFSLQGAHNEQFF.

The sample holds one count of this clone. The chain uses TRBV19 and TRBJ1-1; tentatively, D is TRBD1 (5 bases). Germline-derived CDR1 and CDR2 are LNHDA and SQIVND (reference sequence). Trimming removed 8 bases at V and 1 base at J, with 14 bases between. There are 14 residues in the CDR3. Here the CDR3 reads CASAEQVWNTEAFF. The DNA for the CDR3 is TGTGCCAGTGCGGAACAGGTATGGAACACTGAAGCTTTCTTT.

This chain uses TRBV5-8 with TRBJ1-2; D unresolved. Germline V gene sequence: CDR1 SGHTS, CDR2 YDEGEE. The CDR3 extends over 12 amino acids. V was trimmed by 2 bases and J by 9 bases, leaving 11 bases between them. CDR3 in DNA: TGTGCCAGCAGCTTAGCTAATCCCCGCTACACCTTC. Its translation is CASSLANPRYTF. Filled out from reference TRBV5-8 and TRBJ1-2, the complete variable domain reads EAGVTQSPTHLIKTRGQQATLRCSPISGHTSVYWYQQALGLGLQFLLWYDEGEERNRGNFPPRFSGRQFPNYSSELNVNALELEDSALYLCASSLANPRYTFGSGTRLTVV.

The chain recombines TRBV18 with TRBJ1-1; D perhaps matches TRBD1 (6 bases). The CDR3 spans 13 residues. Germline values: CDR1 KGHSH, CDR2 LQKENI. Trimming stripped 6 bases from V and 3 bases from J, with 11 bases between. CDR3 protein: CASSPGGHTEAFF. For the CDR3, the DNA is TGTGCCAGCTCCCCGGGGGGGCACACTGAAGCTTTCTTT.

The V and J genes are TRBV4-1 and TRBJ1-2, with D perhaps TRBD1 (5 bases). The V gene lost 1 base and the J gene lost 0 bases, with 12 bases spanning the gap. Germline V gene data show CDR1 as MGHRA and CDR2 as YSYEKL. CDR3 size: 16 residues. The DNA of the CDR3 is TGCGCCAGCAGCCAAGGTAGGCCAGGGTCTAACTATGGCTACACCTTC. Its translation is CASSQGRPGSNYGYTF.

CDR3 loop: CASSQDPTPGTTTYEQYF. In nucleotides, the CDR3 is TGTGCCAGCAGCCAAGACCCAACCCCCGGGACTACTACCTACGAGCAGTACTTC. The V and J genes are TRBV4-2 and TRBJ2-7, with 7 bases lining up with TRBD2. CDR1 and CDR2 from the germline V gene are LGHNA and YNFKEQ. V trimming: 0 bases; J trimming: 2 bases; junction bases outside the gene matches: 13. The CDR3 sequence is 18 residues long.

V and J are TRBV6-5 and TRBJ1-5, with D possibly matching TRBD1 (5 bases). CDR3 length equals 15 residues. Trimming took 0 bases from V and 5 from J, leaving 11 bases between them. The germline gives CDR1 MNHEY, CDR2 SVGAGI. The DNA of the CDR3 is TGTGCCAGCAGTTACTCGTGGCAGGGCGATCAGCCCCAGCATTTT. It specifies CASSYSWQGDQPQHF.

The chain recombines TRBV28 with TRBJ1-3; possible D gene TRBD1, 5 bases. CDR1 MDHEN and CDR2 SYDVKM come from the germline V gene. V lost 8 bases and J lost 4, with 12 bases in between. CDR3 size: 13 residues. In DNA form, the CDR3 reads TGTGCCAGCTGGAGTACAGGCGGAAACACCATATATTTT. This encodes CASWSTGGNTIYF.

This chain uses TRBV9 with TRBJ1-2; tentative D call: TRBD1 (6 bases). The V and J ends lost 3 bases and 2 bases respectively, with 14 bases between them. The CDR3 extends over 15 amino acids. From germline, CDR1 is SGDLS and CDR2 YYNGEE. The CDR3 loop reads CASSALQGSNYGYTF. The CDR3 DNA reads as TGTGCCAGCAGCGCTCTCCAGGGGTCGAACTATGGCTACACCTTC.

Here the CDR3 reads CASSPPGQGAYGYTF. CDR3 DNA: TGTGCCAGCAGCCCCCCTGGACAGGGAGCCTATGGCTACACCTTC. The chain couples TRBV28 to TRBJ1-2; TRBD1 aligns across 8 bases. The CDR3 runs to 15 residues. CDR1 MDHEN and CDR2 SYDVKM come from the germline V gene. Germline trimming cut 6 bases from V and 4 bases from J; bases unmatched to any gene: 10.

This chain joins TRBV15 and TRBJ1-5; weak D call: TRBD1 (5 bases). Trimming took off 5 bases at V and 7 bases at J, with 15 bases between the two ends. The germline gives CDR1 LNHNV, CDR2 YYDKDF (reference sequence). This CDR3 region has 14 residues. The CDR3 loop is CATSQNMGRQPQHF. CDR3 nucleotide sequence: TGTGCCACCAGCCAGAATATGGGGCGGCAGCCCCAGCATTTT.

This chain links TRBV27 with TRBJ1-2; D perhaps matches TRBD1 (5 bases). Germline assignment: CDR1 MNHEY and CDR2 SMNVEV (reference sequence). The CDR3 runs to 13 residues. Trimming took 5 bases from V and 2 from J, leaving 9 bases between them. CDR3 DNA: TGTGCCAGCAGTGCACAGGTGAACTATGGCTACACCTTC. It codes for CASSAQVNYGYTF.

This clone was observed a handful of times. The genes are TRBV9 and TRBJ1-2; the D is unclear. This CDR3 comprises 14 residues. The germline V gene encodes CDR1 SGDLS and CDR2 YYNGEE. V lost 0 bases to trimming and J lost 8 bases, with 14 bases between them. CDR3 nucleotides: TGTGCCAGCAGCGTAGACGCCAGACGGGAAGGCTACACCTTC. It specifies CASSVDARREGYTF. Full variable domain (rest looked up from reference TRBV9 and TRBJ1-2): DSGVTQTPKHLITATGQRVTLRCSPRSGDLSVYWYQQSLDQGLQFLIQYYNGEERAKGNILERFSAQQFPDLHSELNLSSLELGDSALYFCASSVDARREGYTFGSGTRLTVV.

This chain links TRBV6-5 with TRBJ2-1; 7 bases map to TRBD1. The V gene's germline CDR1 is MNHEY and CDR2 SVGAGI. With 8 bases clipped from V and 8 bases from J, the junction kept 3 bases outside the gene matches. This CDR3 region has 11 residues. CDR3 in amino acids: CASFRGYEQFF. DNA for the CDR3: TGTGCCAGCTTCAGGGGGTATGAGCAGTTCTTC.

The rearrangement uses TRBV3-1 (or the pseudogene TRBV3-2) and TRBJ2-1, with 8 nucleotides matching TRBD2. Germline V gene sequence: CDR1 LGHDT, CDR2 YNNKEL (reference sequence). The CDR3 has 16 residues. The V and J ends lost 0 bases and 9 bases, in that order; junction bases with no gene match: 10. The CDR3 DNA sequence: TGTGCCAGCAGCCAAGATCCCCAGCGGGAGTGGCGTGAGCAGTTCTTC. It codes for CASSQDPQREWREQFF.

This clone showed up just once. CDR3 coding DNA: TGTGCCTGGAGAAAGCAGGGGGCTGGGGCCAACGTCCTGACTTTC. Its protein is CAWRKQGAGANVLTF. This chain connects TRBV30 to TRBJ2-6; 7 bases map to TRBD1. Germline V gene lookup returns CDR1 GTSNPN and CDR2 SVGIG (reference sequence). J was trimmed by 2 bases and V by 3 bases; bases with no gene match: 4. This CDR3 region has 15 residues.

The chain combines TRBV28 with TRBJ1-2; D perhaps matches TRBD1 (6 bases). Germline V lookup: CDR1 MDHEN, CDR2 SYDVKM. With 4 bases removed from V and 2 bases from J, the gap between germline ends came to 8 bases. The length of the CDR3 is 13 residues. CDR3 sequence reads: CASSSQGNYGYTF. DNA for the CDR3: TGTGCCAGCAGTTCGCAGGGGAACTATGGCTACACCTTC.

The chain has TRBV7-3 and TRBJ1-1; D is ambiguous. V gave up 5 bases and J gave up 0 bases, with 7 bases separating them. CDR1 is SGHTA, CDR2 FQGTGA, per germline. The CDR3 loop spans 13 amino acids. DNA of the CDR3: TGTGCCAGCAGCCCCAGTCTGAACACTGAAGCTTTCTTT. Translating it yields CASSPSLNTEAFF.

The CDR3 DNA is TGCGCCAGCAGCCAAGGAGACAGGGGTTTCACCGGGGAGCTGTTTTTT. Translating gives CASSQGDRGFTGELFF. This chain joins TRBV4-1 and TRBJ2-2, with TRBD1 identical over 8 bases. From germline, CDR1 is MGHRA and CDR2 YSYEKL. The CDR3 length is 16 residues. The V and J ends lost 1 base and 4 bases, in that order; junction bases with no gene match: 5.

DNA for the CDR3: TGTGCCACCAGTGATTTTGATGAGGCCGGCTACACCTTC. It is translated as CATSDFDEAGYTF. The chain links TRBV24-1 to TRBJ1-2; D is unclear. V was clipped by 1 base and J by 8 bases, with 10 bases between them. This CDR3 has 13 amino acids. CDR1 KGHDR and CDR2 SFDVKD come from the germline V gene.

The V gene is TRBV6-1, the J gene TRBJ1-1; 7 positions agree with TRBD1. The V and J ends lost 3 bases and 3 bases, in that order; junction bases with no gene match: 4. CDR1 and CDR2 from the germline V gene are MNHNS and SASEGT. The CDR3 extends over 14 amino acids. The CDR3 spells CASSDLQGHTEAFF. The CDR3 region has the DNA TGTGCCAGCAGTGACCTACAGGGGCACACTGAAGCTTTCTTT.

The chain links TRBV29-1 to TRBJ1-5; 7 bases map to TRBD1. This CDR3 has 13 residues. V was pared by 6 bases and J by 6 bases, with 8 bases of the junction left unmatched. Germline CDR1 SQVTM, CDR2 ANQGSEA. The CDR3 DNA sequence: TGCAGCGTCCGGGGGACAGACTCTCAGCCCCAGCATTTT. This translates into CSVRGTDSQPQHF.